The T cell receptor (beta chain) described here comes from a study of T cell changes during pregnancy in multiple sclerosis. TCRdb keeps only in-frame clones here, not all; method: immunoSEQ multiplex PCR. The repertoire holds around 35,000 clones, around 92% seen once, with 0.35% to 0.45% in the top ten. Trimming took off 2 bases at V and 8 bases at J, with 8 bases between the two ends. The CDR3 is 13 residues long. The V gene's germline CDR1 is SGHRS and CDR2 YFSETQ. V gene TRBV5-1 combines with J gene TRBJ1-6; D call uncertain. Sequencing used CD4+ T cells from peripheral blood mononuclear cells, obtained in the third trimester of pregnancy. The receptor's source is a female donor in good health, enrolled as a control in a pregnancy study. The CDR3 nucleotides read TGCGCCAGCAGCTTACGACGGGATTCACCCCTCCACTTT. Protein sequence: CASSLRRDSPLHF.